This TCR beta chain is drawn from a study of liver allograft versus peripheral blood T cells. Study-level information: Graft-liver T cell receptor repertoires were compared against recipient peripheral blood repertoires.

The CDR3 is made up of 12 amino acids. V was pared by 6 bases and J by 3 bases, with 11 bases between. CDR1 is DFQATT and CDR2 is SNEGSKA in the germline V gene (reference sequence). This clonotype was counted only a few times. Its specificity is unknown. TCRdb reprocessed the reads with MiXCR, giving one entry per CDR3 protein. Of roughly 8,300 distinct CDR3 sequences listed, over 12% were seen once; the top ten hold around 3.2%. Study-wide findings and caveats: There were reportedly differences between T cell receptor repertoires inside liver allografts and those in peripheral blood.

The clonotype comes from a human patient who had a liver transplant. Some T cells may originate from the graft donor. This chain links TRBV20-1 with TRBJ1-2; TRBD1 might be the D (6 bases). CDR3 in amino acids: CSAPGEYYGYTF. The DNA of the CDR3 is TGCAGTGCCCCAGGGGAGTACTATGGCTACACCTTC.